The 9 T cell receptor beta chains below all came from one sample that was sequenced in a study of T cells after yellow fever vaccination. In TCRdb, the 5' RACE reads were re-called with MiXCR into one record per CDR3 protein. The profile shows some 400,000 distinct CDR3 sequences, about 19% of them singletons. The sequences come from PBMCs, collected before the yellow fever booster vaccination. All receptors come from a young man who received the YFV17D yellow fever vaccine.

The J gene is TRBJ2-7, the V gene TRBV6-5, with D perhaps matching TRBD1 (5 bases). Germline CDR1 and CDR2: MNHEY and SVGAGI. The CDR3 contains 15 residues. V lost 5 bases, J lost 2 bases, and 16 bases lay in between. The DNA for the CDR3 is TGTGCCAGCAGTCTCAAGGCGACAGCTGCCTACGAGCAGTACTTC. Translating gives CASSLKATAAYEQYF.

The sample holds many counts of this clonotype. The genes are TRBV5-5 and TRBJ2-5; 8 bases line up with TRBD1. Germline CDR1 reads SGHKS; CDR2 reads YYEKEE (reference sequence). With 4 bases clipped from V and 3 bases from J, the junction kept 5 bases outside the gene matches. The CDR3 sequence is 14 residues long. The CDR3: CASSPPTGEETQYF. The CDR3 bases are TGTGCCAGCAGCCCACCGACAGGGGAAGAGACCCAGTACTTC.

This chain connects TRBV4-1 to TRBJ2-2, with a tentative D call TRBD2 (6 bases). From germline, CDR1 is MGHRA and CDR2 YSYEKL. V was shortened by 4 bases and J by 1 base, with 22 bases between the two germline ends. The length of the CDR3 is 19 residues. The CDR3 sequence is CASSPVGLPGLQNTGELFF. In nucleotides, the CDR3 is TGCGCCAGCAGCCCGGTCGGACTACCAGGCCTTCAGAACACCGGGGAGCTGTTTTTT.

The V gene is TRBV29-1, the J gene TRBJ2-3; possible D gene TRBD1, 6 bases. Between the trimmed V and J ends, which lost 7 bases and 8 bases, there was a span of 25 bases. Looked up from germline, CDR1 is SQVTM and CDR2 is ANQGSEA. The CDR3 spans 15 residues. In DNA form, the CDR3 reads TGCAGCGCCAGACCCGGACAGTTCGGACGGGGTACGCAGTATTTT. Amino acids: CSARPGQFGRGTQYF.

This clonotype was recorded a few times. The chain couples TRBV20-1 to TRBJ2-4; D might be TRBD2 (6 bases). The V end lost 3 bases, the J end lost 8 bases, and 17 bases lay between the germline ends. The V gene's germline CDR1 is DFQATT and CDR2 SNEGSKA (reference sequence). This CDR3 comprises 14 residues. The CDR3 sequence: CSASPKGRLDIQYF. In nucleotides, the CDR3 is TGCAGTGCTAGCCCTAAGGGGAGGTTGGACATTCAGTACTTC.

This clonotype was seen a few times. This chain links TRBV12-3 or TRBV12-4 with TRBJ2-7; D perhaps matches TRBD2 (5 bases). V dropped 2 bases and J dropped 5 bases, with 16 bases sitting between them. The CDR3 has 15 amino acids. DNA for the CDR3: TGTGCCAGCAGTTTACAGCTCGGCGGCGGGCACGAGCAGTACTTC. It is translated as CASSLQLGGGHEQYF.

This chain connects TRBV27 to TRBJ1-5; D not resolved. Germline assignment: CDR1 MNHEY and CDR2 SMNVEV (reference sequence). The germline V and J ends were trimmed by 3 bases and 5 bases, with 14 bases remaining between them. This CDR3 region has 15 residues. The CDR3 sequence is CASSFRRLGDQPQHF. Here the CDR3 DNA reads TGTGCCAGCAGTTTTCGCCGACTAGGCGATCAGCCCCAGCATTTT.

V and J are TRBV10-3 and TRBJ2-5; D remains ambiguous. The germline gives CDR1 ENHRY, CDR2 SYGVKD. CDR3 size: 12 residues. Deletions cut 10 bases from V and 5 bases from J, with 14 bases between. The CDR3 loop is CARTGVNETQYF. In DNA form, the CDR3 reads TGTGCCAGAACCGGAGTTAACGAGACCCAGTACTTC.

The table lists this clonotype with a few counts. The rearrangement joins TRBV10-3 to TRBJ2-3; unclear D gene. Trimming pared 4 bases from V and 5 bases from J, leaving 13 bases between. Germline loops: CDR1 ENHRY, CDR2 SYGVKD. This CDR3 is built from 14 residues. CDR3 amino acids: CAISGGRAEDTQYF. In DNA, the CDR3 is TGTGCCATCAGTGGAGGAAGGGCGGAAGATACGCAGTATTTT.